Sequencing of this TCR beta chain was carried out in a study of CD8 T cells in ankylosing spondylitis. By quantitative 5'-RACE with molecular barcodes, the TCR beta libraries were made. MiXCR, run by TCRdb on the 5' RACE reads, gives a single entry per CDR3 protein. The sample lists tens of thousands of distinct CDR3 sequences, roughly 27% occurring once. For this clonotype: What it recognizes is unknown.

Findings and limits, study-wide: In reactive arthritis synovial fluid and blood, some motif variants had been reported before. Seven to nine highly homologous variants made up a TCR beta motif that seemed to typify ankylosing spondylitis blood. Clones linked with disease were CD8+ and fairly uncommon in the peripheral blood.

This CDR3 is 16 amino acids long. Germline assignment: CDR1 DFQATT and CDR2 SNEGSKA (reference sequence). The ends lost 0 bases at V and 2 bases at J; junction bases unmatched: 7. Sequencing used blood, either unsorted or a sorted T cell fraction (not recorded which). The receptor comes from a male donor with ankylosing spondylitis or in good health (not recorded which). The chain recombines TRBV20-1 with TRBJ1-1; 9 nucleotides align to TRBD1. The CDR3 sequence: CSARDFGTGSNTEAFF. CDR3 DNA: TGCAGTGCTAGAGATTTCGGGACAGGGAGTAACACTGAAGCTTTCTTT.